This entry concerns a single TCR beta chain. Its antigen is as yet unknown. This entry belongs to a study of T cells in localized non-small cell lung cancer. Study-wide results and caveats: Exceeding tumor, uninvolved adjacent lung had the highest T cell clonality. The study detected a median roughly 56 of the top 100 tumor clones in adjacent lung. Longer overall survival accompanied higher blood T cell density.

The protocol was immunoSEQ multiplex PCR, while the TCRdb copy is restricted to in-frame clones and leaves out a portion. The sample consists of fewer than 100,000 clones, 87% of them appearing once. Germline values: CDR1 SGHTA, CDR2 FQGNSA. CDR3 length: 14 amino acids. The junction had 5 bases not matched to a gene; V was cut back by 3 bases and J by 7 bases. The chain has TRBV7-2 and TRBJ2-1; TRBD1 agrees at 8 bases. The sample in question was peripheral blood, obtained before any cancer treatment. This clonotype originated in a man aged 35-75 years with stage I squamous cell lung carcinoma. The CDR3 loop reads CASSLAGGFNEQFF. In DNA form, the CDR3 reads TGTGCCAGCAGCTTGGCAGGGGGCTTTAATGAGCAGTTCTTC.